The 3 T cell receptor beta chains below all came from one sample that was sequenced in a study of blood T cell repertoires in COVID-19. This table comes from immunoSEQ multiplex PCR, and its TCRdb copy is limited to in-frame clones, with some not included. The sample lists over 400,000 clones; roughly 91% were seen once. The source material was peripheral blood. All receptors come from a woman aged 50 to 60 with COVID-19, enrolled during active disease.

The rearrangement links TRBV20-1 to TRBJ1-1; D might be TRBD1 (6 bases). CDR3 length equals 18 residues. The germline V gene has CDR1 DFQATT and CDR2 SNEGSKA (reference sequence). V was shortened by 3 bases and J by 4 bases, with 27 bases between the two germline ends. The CDR3 nucleotides are TGCAGTGCTAGTCCCGACGTCCGGGTGGGGGCGGCGAGCACTGAAGCTTTCTTT. Its translation: CSASPDVRVGAASTEAFF.

This clone was seen a handful of times. CDR3 sequence (DNA): TGTGCCAGCAGCTTTGGAACAGCGAACACTGAAGCTTTCTTT. Translation: CASSFGTANTEAFF. The chain is built from TRBV5-4 and TRBJ1-1, with D hard to call. Per germline, CDR1 SGHNT and CDR2 YYREEE (reference sequence). This CDR3 is 14 amino acids long. Trimming pared 2 bases from V and 1 base from J, leaving 9 bases between.

This chain links TRBV7-8 with TRBJ2-1; TRBD2 matches 7 bases. This CDR3 has 14 amino acids. The V and J ends lost 5 bases and 6 bases, in that order; junction bases with no gene match: 7. Per germline, CDR1 SGHVS and CDR2 FQNEAQ. The CDR3 reads CASSPWGGLNEQFF. DNA of the CDR3: TGTGCCAGCAGCCCTTGGGGGGGTCTCAATGAGCAGTTCTTC.